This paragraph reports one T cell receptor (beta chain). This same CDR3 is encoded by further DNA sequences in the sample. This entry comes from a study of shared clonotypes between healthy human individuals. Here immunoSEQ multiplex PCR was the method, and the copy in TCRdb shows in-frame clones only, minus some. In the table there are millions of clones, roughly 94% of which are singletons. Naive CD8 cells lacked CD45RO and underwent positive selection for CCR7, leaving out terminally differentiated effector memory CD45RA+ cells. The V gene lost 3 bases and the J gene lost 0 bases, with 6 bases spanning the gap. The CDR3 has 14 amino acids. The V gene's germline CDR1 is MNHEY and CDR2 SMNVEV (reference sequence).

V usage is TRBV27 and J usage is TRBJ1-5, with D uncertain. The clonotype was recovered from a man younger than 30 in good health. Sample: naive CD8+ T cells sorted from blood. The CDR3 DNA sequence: TGTGCCAGCAGTTTCGCCTCTAGCAATCAGCCCCAGCATTTT. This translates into CASSFASSNQPQHF.